The rows below give T cell receptor beta chains drawn from one sample of a study of T cell responses to AZD1222 COVID-19 vaccine. Some clones are missing from TCRdb's copy, which holds only in-frame ones; the method was immunoSEQ multiplex PCR. This table holds 75,000 to 100,000 clones, 90% found once. The sequencing here drew on peripheral blood, taken on day 0 of AZD1222 vaccination. These TCRs come from an adult in good health. Each CDR3 is given with its conserved first and last residue. The order of the fields is D gene, V gene, clone size, J gene, CDR3 protein, CDR3 DNA. A D gene is named only where the DNA matches it firmly. Clone size is not always given. Where it is, it says once, few, many or a class for expanded clones.

>NA|TRBV7-6|NA|TRBJ1-4
CASSLQAPAGKLFF
TGTGCCAGCAGCTTACAGGCACCGGCAGGAAAACTGTTTTTT
>NA|TRBV11-2|NA|TRBJ1-1
CASSLDPGGLGLNTEAFF
TGTGCCAGCAGCTTAGACCCTGGGGGTCTGGGGCTGAACACTGAAGCTTTCTTT
>TRBD1|TRBV29-1|NA|TRBJ2-3
CSVEGQGFTDTQYF
TGCAGCGTTGAGGGACAGGGATTCACAGATACGCAGTATTTT
>NA|TRBV6-4|NA|TRBJ2-3
CASSAQGGSTDTQYF
TGTGCCAGCAGCGCCCAGGGGGGAAGCACAGATACGCAGTATTTT
>NA|TRBV7-2|NA|TRBJ2-7
CASSLEVLTYEQYF
TGTGCCAGCAGCTTAGAAGTCCTAACCTACGAGCAGTACTTC
>TRBD1|TRBV7-3|NA|TRBJ2-2
CASSKDRGANTGELFF
TGTGCCAGCAGCAAAGACAGGGGCGCGAACACCGGGGAGCTGTTTTTT
>NA|TRBV7-2|NA|TRBJ1-2
CASNQYGETANYGYTF
TGTGCCAGCAACCAGTACGGGGAAACCGCTAACTATGGCTACACCTTC
>NA|TRBV20-1|once|TRBJ1-2
CSANPDYGYTF
TGCAGTGCTAACCCCGACTATGGCTACACCTTC
>TRBD1|TRBV24-1|NA|TRBJ2-1
CATSDTGQGNYNEQFF
TGTGCCACCAGTGACACGGGACAGGGGAACTACAATGAGCAGTTCTTC
>TRBD1|TRBV19|NA|TRBJ2-3
CASSTGQGRDTQYF
TGTGCCAGTAGTACGGGACAGGGTAGAGATACGCAGTATTTT
>TRBD1|TRBV7-3|few|TRBJ1-2
CASSLTSGGKGGYTF
TGTGCCAGCAGCTTAACGTCAGGGGGCAAGGGTGGCTACACCTTC
>NA|TRBV7-9|NA|TRBJ1-2
CASRLDLAPCTF
TGTGCCAGCAGACTAGACCTCGCCCCTTGCACCTTC
>NA|TRBV5-5|few|TRBJ1-3
CASSLVGRVDSGNTIYF
TGTGCCAGCAGCTTGGTGGGCAGGGTCGATTCTGGAAACACCATATATTTT
>NA|TRBV7-2|NA|TRBJ2-7
CASSQGGGGPYEQYF
TGTGCCAGCAGCCAGGGCGGCGGGGGCCCCTACGAGCAGTACTTC
>NA|TRBV11-1|NA|TRBJ1-1
CASSLDSVDAFF
TGTGCCAGCAGCTTAGATTCAGTCGACGCTTTCTTT
>NA|TRBV7-9|NA|TRBJ2-7
CASSLSGDEQYF
TGTGCCAGCAGCTTATCCGGCGACGAGCAGTACTTC
>NA|TRBV4-3|NA|TRBJ1-3
CASSQGSPDTIYF
TGCGCCAGCAGCCAAGGTAGCCCGGACACCATATATTTT
>NA|TRBV25-1|NA|TRBJ2-2
CASSEMGQPTGELFF
TGTGCCAGCAGTGAGATGGGGCAGCCTACCGGGGAGCTGTTTTTT
>NA|TRBV12-3/TRBV12-4|NA|TRBJ2-2
CASSLRDTGELFF
TGTGCCAGCAGTTTAAGGGACACCGGGGAGCTGTTTTTT
>TRBD1|TRBV5-8|NA|TRBJ1-6
CASRLTGGNSPLHF
TGTGCCAGCAGACTTACAGGGGGTAATTCACCCCTCCACTTT
>NA|TRBV27|NA|TRBJ2-5
CASSHLMGRETQYF
TGTGCCAGCAGCCACCTTATGGGAAGGGAGACCCAGTACTTC
>TRBD1|TRBV5-5|NA|TRBJ2-2
CASSLGQGHTGELFF
TGTGCCAGCAGCCTAGGACAGGGCCACACCGGGGAGCTGTTTTTT
>NA|TRBV6-6|NA|TRBJ1-1
CASGTFGGGNTEAFF
TGTGCCAGCGGGACCTTTGGGGGAGGGAACACTGAAGCTTTCTTT
>TRBD2|TRBV27|NA|TRBJ2-7
CASSLGLAGGQSYEQYF
TGTGCCAGCAGTTTAGGACTAGCGGGGGGGCAATCCTACGAGCAGTACTTC
>NA|TRBV7-9|NA|TRBJ1-4
CASSRVNEKLFF
TGTGCCAGCAGTCGAGTTAATGAAAAACTGTTTTTT
>NA|TRBV2|once|TRBJ1-1
CASSEAWTGVGAFF
TGTGCCAGCAGTGAAGCCTGGACGGGGGTTGGAGCTTTCTTT
>TRBD1|TRBV6-5|NA|TRBJ1-6
CASSYATGLDSPLHF
TGTGCCAGCAGTTACGCGACAGGGCTTGATTCACCCCTCCACTTT
>TRBD2|TRBV7-2|NA|TRBJ2-1
CASSLDSGGAYEQFF
TGTGCCAGCAGCTTAGATTCGGGGGGGGCTTATGAGCAGTTCTTC
>TRBD1|TRBV7-9|NA|TRBJ1-2
CASSPRTGVSLNYGYTF
TGTGCCAGCAGCCCACGGACAGGGGTCTCCCTTAACTATGGCTACACCTTC
>NA|TRBV14|NA|TRBJ1-1
CASSRRQTEAFF
TGTGCCAGCAGCCGACGACAGACTGAAGCTTTCTTT
>NA|TRBV6-1|NA|TRBJ1-1
CASSEATEAFF
TGTGCCAGCAGTGAAGCCACTGAAGCTTTCTTT
>NA|TRBV4-2|once|TRBJ2-5
CASSRNRDGQETQYF
TGTGCCAGCAGCCGGAACCGGGACGGTCAGGAGACCCAGTACTTC
>NA|TRBV7-2|medium-sized|TRBJ1-3
CASSPLGQGSGNTIYF
TGTGCCAGCAGCCCTCTGGGTCAGGGCTCTGGAAACACCATATATTTT
>NA|TRBV3-1/TRBV3-2|NA|TRBJ1-4
CASSQEGQGSNEKLFF
TGTGCCAGCAGCCAAGAGGGGCAGGGTAGCAATGAAAAACTGTTTTTT
>NA|TRBV11-2|NA|TRBJ2-5
CASSFGGGETQYF
TGTGCCAGCAGCTTTGGGGGTGGGGAGACCCAGTACTTC
>NA|TRBV7-3|NA|TRBJ1-1
CASSPRSGREGAFF
TGTGCCAGCAGTCCCCGGTCGGGGCGGGAGGGGGCTTTCTTT
>NA|TRBV19|NA|TRBJ1-1
CASSISYTEAFF
TGTGCCAGTAGTATAAGCTACACTGAAGCTTTCTTT
>TRBD2|TRBV7-6|NA|TRBJ2-3
CASSRGLAGVTDTQYF
TGTGCCAGCAGCCGGGGACTAGCGGGAGTAACAGATACGCAGTATTTT
>NA|TRBV27|NA|TRBJ1-2
CASSESAGSYFYGYTF
TGTGCCAGCAGTGAGAGTGCAGGGTCCTACTTCTATGGCTACACCTTC
>NA|TRBV4-3|NA|TRBJ1-5
CASSQEQSNQPQHF
TGCGCCAGCAGCCAAGAACAGAGCAATCAGCCCCAGCATTTT
>NA|TRBV11-1|NA|TRBJ1-1
CASSRIQRGTEAFF
TGTGCCAGCAGCCGCATCCAGAGGGGCACTGAAGCTTTCTTT
>NA|TRBV10-3|NA|TRBJ1-1
CAIRDDTATEAFF
TGTGCCATCAGGGATGACACGGCGACTGAAGCTTTCTTT
>NA|TRBV12-3/TRBV12-4|NA|TRBJ2-1
CASSPRRGEQFF
TGTGCCAGCAGCCCCCGTAGGGGCGAGCAGTTCTTC
>NA|TRBV6-5|NA|TRBJ1-5
CASSYGRSNQPQHF
TGTGCCAGCAGTTACGGGCGGTCAAATCAGCCCCAGCATTTT
>NA|TRBV21-1|NA|TRBJ1-6
CASSKFNISSSYNSPLHF
TGTGCCAGCAGCAAATTTAACATATCAAGCTCCTATAATTCACCCCTCCACTTT
>TRBD2|TRBV5-4|NA|TRBJ2-5
CASKLDLAGRGETQYF
TGTGCCAGCAAATTGGACTTAGCGGGGAGGGGAGAGACCCAGTACTTC
>NA|TRBV11-2|NA|TRBJ1-4
CASSLLHGGEKLFF
TGTGCCAGCAGCTTGTTGCATGGCGGTGAAAAACTGTTTTTT
>TRBD1|TRBV24-1|NA|TRBJ2-2
CATSDSGQGNGELFF
TGTGCCACCAGTGATTCTGGACAGGGGAACGGGGAGCTGTTTTTT
>NA|TRBV5-1|NA|TRBJ1-3
CASRPDSGNTIYF
TGCGCCAGCAGGCCCGATTCTGGAAACACCATATATTTT
>TRBD1|TRBV5-1|NA|TRBJ1-6
CASSWGTDYNSPLHF
TGCGCCAGCAGCTGGGGGACAGACTATAATTCACCCCTCCACTTT
>TRBD1|TRBV29-1|NA|TRBJ1-2
CSVPGQEYGYTF
TGCAGCGTGCCGGGACAGGAGTATGGCTACACCTTC
>TRBD1|TRBV24-1|NA|TRBJ2-2
CATSEGQGSLNTGELFF
TGTGCCACCAGTGAGGGACAGGGTTCCCTAAACACCGGGGAGCTGTTTTTT
>TRBD1|TRBV7-9|NA|TRBJ1-5
CASSLGTGVSNQPQHF
TGTGCCAGCAGCTTAGGTACAGGGGTCAGCAATCAGCCCCAGCATTTT
>NA|TRBV19|NA|TRBJ1-2
CASSIAGTNYGYTF
TGTGCCAGTAGTATTGCAGGGACTAACTATGGCTACACCTTC
>NA|TRBV30|NA|TRBJ2-5
CAWSGTVQETQYF
TGTGCCTGGAGTGGGACAGTCCAAGAGACCCAGTACTTC
>NA|TRBV3-1/TRBV3-2|NA|TRBJ1-5
CASSPGPTGQPQHF
TGTGCCAGCAGCCCGGGACCGACTGGTCAGCCCCAGCATTTT
>TRBD2|TRBV27|once|TRBJ2-3
CASRLRGGAADTQYF
TGTGCCAGCCGCCTTCGCGGGGGGGCGGCAGATACGCAGTATTTT
>NA|TRBV19|NA|TRBJ2-3
CASSNGRTDTQYF
TGTGCCAGTAGTAATGGCCGGACAGATACGCAGTATTTT